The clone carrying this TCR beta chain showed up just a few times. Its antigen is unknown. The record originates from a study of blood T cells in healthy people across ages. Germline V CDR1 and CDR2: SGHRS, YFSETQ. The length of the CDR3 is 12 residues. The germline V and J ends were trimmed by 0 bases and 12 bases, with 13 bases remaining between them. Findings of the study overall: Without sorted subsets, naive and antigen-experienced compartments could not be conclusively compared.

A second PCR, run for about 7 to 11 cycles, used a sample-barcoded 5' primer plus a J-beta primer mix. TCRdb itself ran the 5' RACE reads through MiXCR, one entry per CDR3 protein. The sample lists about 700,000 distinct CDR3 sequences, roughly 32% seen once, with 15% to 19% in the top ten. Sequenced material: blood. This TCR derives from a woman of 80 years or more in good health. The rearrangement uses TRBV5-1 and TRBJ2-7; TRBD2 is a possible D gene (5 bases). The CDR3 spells CASSLERGSAYF. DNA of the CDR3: TGCGCCAGCAGCTTGGAACGGGGATCCGCGTACTTC.